This TCR beta chain was profiled in a study of shared clonotypes between healthy human individuals. Study findings and constraints: The donor pool, a small one, limited the genetic and exposure-history diversity represented.

Clones were sequenced by immunoSEQ multiplex PCR, and TCRdb holds only the in-frame ones, with some missing. The profile covers roughly 2.1 million clones, with approximately 94% appearing a single time and about 1.8% taken by the ten largest. CDR1 and CDR2 (germline): LGHNA, YSLEER. CDR3 length: 17 amino acids. Germline trimming cut 1 base from V and 2 bases from J; bases unmatched to any gene: 7. Positive CCR7 selection of CD45RO-negative cells yielded the naive CD8 cells, and terminally differentiated effector memory CD45RA+ cells were excluded. As concerns this clone: Its target is not known.

This rearrangement joins TRBV4-3 to TRBJ2-1; 8 nucleotides agree with TRBD2. The sequencing sample was made of naive CD8+ T cells from PBMCs. This receptor was identified in a man in his late teens or twenties in good health. Some clones in this sample may be carry-over from other donors' samples. The CDR3 is CASSQADTSGPYNEQFF. The CDR3 region has the DNA TGCGCCAGCAGCCAAGCGGATACTAGCGGACCCTACAATGAGCAGTTCTTC.